This T cell receptor (beta chain) was recovered during a study of T cell responses to AZD1222 COVID-19 vaccine. This CDR3 comprises 13 residues. Germline V gives CDR1 LNHDA, CDR2 SQIVND (reference sequence). Trimming took off 6 bases at V and 5 bases at J, with 10 bases between the two ends. Libraries were prepared by immunoSEQ multiplex PCR; TCRdb keeps only in-frame clonotypes and omits some of them. The sample lists around 190,000 clones; just over 85% were seen once. This receptor was identified in an adult who received the AZD1222 COVID-19 vaccine. The chain carries TRBV19 and TRBJ2-2; no clear D gene. Material: peripheral blood, obtained 28 days after the second AZD1222 dose. In DNA form, the CDR3 reads TGTGCCAGTAGCCTAACGTGGACCGGGGAGCTGTTTTTT. Its translation: CASSLTWTGELFF.